This T cell receptor (beta chain) is from a study of cytomegalovirus exposure and HLA in healthy donors. Study outcomes and limitations: Rare TCR sequences dominated, though some public TCRs recurred in many donors.

Primers for the PCR totalled 60 Vbeta and 13 Jbeta. Assay: immunoSEQ multiplex PCR; the TCRdb copy retains only in-frame clones and omits some. The sample includes 75,000 to 95,000 clones. Note on this clone: The antigen is not known.

The sequenced sample consisted of PBMCs. The clonotype was recovered from a woman aged 60-70 years in good health and CMV-seronegative.

CDR3 coding DNA: TGTGCCAGTAGTCCCCGGGACAGGGGGGAGAAGCAGTACTTC. This codes for CASSPRDRGEKQYF. V is TRBV19 and J is TRBJ2-7; 11 bases are shared with TRBD1. Germline V gives CDR1 LNHDA, CDR2 SQIVND (reference sequence). CDR3 length equals 14 residues. V was pared by 5 bases and J by 8 bases, with 8 bases of the junction left unmatched.